The source of this T cell receptor (beta chain) is a study of T cell responses to AZD1222 COVID-19 vaccine. V was pared by 5 bases and J by 2 bases, with 6 bases of the junction left unmatched. CDR3 size: 17 residues. Germline V gives CDR1 SEHNR, CDR2 FQNEAQ (reference sequence). General study findings and limits: Only a handful of AZD1222 recipients tested seropositive at baseline.

Clones were read by immunoSEQ multiplex PCR, and TCRdb kept only the in-frame ones, dropping some. Of tens of thousands of clones in the sample, 75% to 95% were seen once. As regards this clone: The antigen is undetermined.

This chain joins TRBV7-9 and TRBJ2-6; 10 bases align to TRBD1. The source of this sequence is an adult who received the AZD1222 COVID-19 vaccine. The starting material was peripheral blood, obtained 28 days after the second AZD1222 dose. Written as DNA, the CDR3 is TGTGCCAGCAGCCCCGGGACAGGGGTGACTGGGGCCAACGTCCTGACTTTC. Its protein is CASSPGTGVTGANVLTF. Looking up the rest from reference TRBV7-9 and TRBJ2-6 gives the full variable domain: DTGVSQNPRHKITKRGQNVTFRCDPISEHNRLYWYRQTLGQGPEFLTYFQNEAQLEKSRLLSDRFSAERPKGSFSTLEIQRTEQGDSAMYLCASSPGTGVTGANVLTFGAGSRLTVL.